These 4 T cell receptor beta chains came from one sample sequenced in a study of CXCR3-negative and CXCR3-positive naive CD8 T cells. UMI-labeled 5' RACE yielded the TRB cDNA libraries. TCRdb reprocessed the 5' RACE reads and keeps a single row for each CDR3 protein, giving no DNA. In all, the sample yields tens of thousands of distinct CDR3 sequences. Which antigens these TCRs recognize remains unknown. The study's findings and limits: Naive CXCR3-positive cells had TRB CDR3s more hydrophobic than those of CXCR3-negative naive cells.

Input material: naive CXCR3+ CD8+ T cells from blood. Subset: CD45RO-CCR7+CD27+CD95- naive CD8+ T cells expressing CXCR3 (TNR3+). The receptor source for this set is a human donor in good health. Some clones in this sample may be carry-over from other donors' samples.

This chain joins TRBV10-3 and TRBJ1-1. The CDR3 has 15 residues. Germline CDR1 reads ENHRY; CDR2 reads SYGVKD. The CDR3 reads CAISEEGLGNTEAFF.

The chain carries TRBV23-1 and TRBJ2-7. TRBV23-1 is marked as an open reading frame, function uncertain. There are 11 residues in the CDR3. CDR3 in amino acids: CASWWTYEQYF.

The J gene is TRBJ2-5, the V gene TRBV6-1. From germline, CDR1 is MNHNS and CDR2 SASEGT. CDR3 length equals 13 residues. CDR3 loop: CASSVGLEETQYF.

The rearrangement joins TRBV6-2 or TRBV6-3 to TRBJ2-1; with no DNA, the TCRdb D assignment of TRBD2 cannot be verified. Germline CDR1 is MNHEY and CDR2 is SVGEGT. CDR3 length: 15 residues. CDR3: CASSLSGGDANEQFF.